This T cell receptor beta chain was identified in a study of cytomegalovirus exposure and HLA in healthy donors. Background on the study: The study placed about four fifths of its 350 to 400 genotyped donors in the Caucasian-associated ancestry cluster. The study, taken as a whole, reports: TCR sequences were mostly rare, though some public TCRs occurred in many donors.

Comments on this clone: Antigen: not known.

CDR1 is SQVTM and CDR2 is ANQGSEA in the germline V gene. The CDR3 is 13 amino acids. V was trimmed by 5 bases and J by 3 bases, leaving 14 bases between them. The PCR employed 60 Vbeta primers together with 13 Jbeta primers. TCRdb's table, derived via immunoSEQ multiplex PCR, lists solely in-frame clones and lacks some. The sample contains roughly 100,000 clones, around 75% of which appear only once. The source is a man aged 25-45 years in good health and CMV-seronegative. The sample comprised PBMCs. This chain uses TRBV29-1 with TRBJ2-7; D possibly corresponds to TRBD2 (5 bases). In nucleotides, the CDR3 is TGCAGCGTTTGCCAAGGTGGAGGCTACGAGCAGTACTTC. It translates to CSVCQGGGYEQYF.